This entry describes one T cell receptor (beta chain). It lacks a known antigen. It has no much larger one-base neighbor in the sample; base qualities were not kept. The CDR3 runs 16 residues from the cysteine to the phenylalanine. This entry keeps only the CDR3 DNA: 48 bases, framed from base 1. The CDR1 and CDR2 encoded by the germline V gene are SGHRS and YFSETQ. Cut back by 4 bases and 0 bases, the V and J ends lie 11 bases apart. This sample is drawn from a study of blood T cell repertoires in COVID-19 (dated by TCRdb to the early 2020s). Notes on the research overall: Samples from collaborators originated in the United States, Italy and Spain and spanned both the acute and convalescent phases of COVID-19. A de-identified subject ID, COVID-19 status, age in years and sex were almost always included in the sample metadata. Samples came from the ongoing ImmuneRACE study (first 160 participants) plus 1,254 subjects from 6 global collaborators. A freely available public database, intended as a resource for researchers studying the immune response to SARS-CoV-2, is where the repertoires were released. Subjects who had been exposed to COVID-19, were actively infected with it, or had recovered from it provided the deeply sampled blood TCRbeta repertoires that made up the dataset. HLA class I and class II types, where available, came from metadata supplied by the sample provider rather than from assay-based typing. The prospective study material was composed of cDNA or gDNA derived from T cells, B-cell-depleted T cells, or PBMCs. The paper as a whole reports these results and caveats: The quantity of clinical and demographic metadata differed by source and by participant and was supplied without curation.

Whole blood was collected in K2EDTA tubes by collaborating institutions according to the institutions' own protocols. For TCRbeta analysis, collaborator samples were shipped as frozen whole blood, as isolated PBMCs, or as DNA extracted from either sample type. The immunoSEQ Assay, a bias-controlled multiplex PCR, was used to amplify TCRbeta CDR3 regions from genomic DNA. The study's processing was this. The number of nucleated cells in each sample was estimated from the amplification of reference gene primers within the assay. Sequence reads were collapsed and filtered to measure the absolute abundance of every unique TCRbeta CDR3 rearrangement. For each sample, productive Simpson clonality was calculated as the square root of Simpson's diversity index over productive rearrangements. Drawn from immuneACCESS, this table holds only the in-frame rearrangements with V and J called that TCRdb kept. Clones are partly lost; checked studies trace under half to an unresolved V gene and leave the rest unexplained. V and J calls and clone size follow that table, whereas D and trimming were derived from the DNA. For this sample the table gives 60,000 or so clones, of which about 80% were detected only once. Of the sample, less than 4.5% falls within the top ten clones.

The chain links TRBV5-1 with TRBJ2-6; TRBD1 is possibly the D segment (6 matching bases). The sample consisted of peripheral blood. The source is a man in his fifties or sixties with acute or convalescent COVID-19. The CDR3 here reads CASSQGQSSGANVLTF. At the DNA level, the sequence is TGCGCCAGCAGCCAAGGACAGAGCTCTGGGGCCAACGTCCTGACTTTC.